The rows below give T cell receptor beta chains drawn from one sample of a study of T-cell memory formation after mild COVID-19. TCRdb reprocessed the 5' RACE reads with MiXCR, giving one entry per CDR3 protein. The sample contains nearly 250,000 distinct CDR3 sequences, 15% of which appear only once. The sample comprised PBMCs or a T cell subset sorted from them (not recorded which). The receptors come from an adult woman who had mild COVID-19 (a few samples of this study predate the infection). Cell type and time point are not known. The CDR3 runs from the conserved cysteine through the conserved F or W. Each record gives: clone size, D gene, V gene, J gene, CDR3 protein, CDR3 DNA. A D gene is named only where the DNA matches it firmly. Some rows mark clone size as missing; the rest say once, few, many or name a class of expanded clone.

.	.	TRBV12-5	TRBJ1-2	CASGLDQTGVIFF	TGTGCTAGTGGTTTGGATCAAACAGGTGTAATTTTCTTC
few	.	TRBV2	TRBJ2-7	CASSELGYEQYF	TGTGCCAGCAGTGAATTGGGCTACGAGCAGTACTTC
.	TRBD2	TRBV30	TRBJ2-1	CAWGGLRTSGRAREQFF	TGTGCCTGGGGGGGCCTTCGGACTAGCGGGAGGGCCCGGGAGCAGTTCTTC
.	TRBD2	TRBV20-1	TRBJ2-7	CSARGDGGRVNEQYF	TGCAGTGCTAGAGGGGACGGCGGGAGGGTCAACGAGCAGTACTTC
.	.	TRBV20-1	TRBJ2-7	CSASLLGFSYEQYF	TGCAGTGCTAGCCTACTCGGGTTCTCCTACGAGCAGTACTTC
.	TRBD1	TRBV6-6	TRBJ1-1	CASSSGTGGRGNSEAFF	TGTGCCAGCAGTTCCGGGACAGGGGGCCGAGGTAACTCTGAAGCTTTCTTT
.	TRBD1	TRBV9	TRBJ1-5	CASSAGTGGGNQPQHF	TGTGCCAGCAGCGCCGGGACAGGGGGCGGCAATCAGCCCCAGCATTTT
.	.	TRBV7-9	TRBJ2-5	CASSFWTKQETQYF	TGTGCCAGCAGCTTCTGGACCAAACAAGAGACCCAGTACTTC
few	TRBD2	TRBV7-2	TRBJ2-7	CASGLAGGPYEQYF	TGTGCCAGCGGGCTAGCGGGAGGGCCCTACGAGCAGTACTTC
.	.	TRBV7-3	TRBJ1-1	CASSVLGGGLTEAFF	TGTGCCAGCAGCGTGCTCGGGGGCGGTTTGACTGAAGCTTTCTTT
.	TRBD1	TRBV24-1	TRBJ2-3	CATSDSPGQGYGTDTQYF	TGTGCCACCAGTGATTCGCCAGGACAGGGGTATGGCACAGATACGCAGTATTTT
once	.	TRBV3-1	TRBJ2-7	CASSQAGSSYEQYF	TGTGCCAGCAGCCAGGCTGGGAGCTCCTACGAGCAGTACTTC
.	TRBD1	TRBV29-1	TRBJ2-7	CSVVWDRGLNEQYF	TGCAGCGTTGTTTGGGACAGGGGGCTCAACGAGCAGTACTTC
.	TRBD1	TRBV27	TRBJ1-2	CASSLLAGGHGYTF	TGTGCCAGCAGTTTATTGGCAGGGGGCCATGGCTACACCTTC